This TCR beta chain was sequenced in a study of cytomegalovirus exposure and HLA in healthy donors. Study-wide results and limits: Prediction of most subjects' HLA-A and HLA-B alleles by TCR beta sequences was reportedly accurate.

The germline V gene encodes CDR1 SGHTA and CDR2 FQGNSA. V gave up 5 bases and J gave up 8 bases, with 15 bases separating them. The CDR3 totals 13 residues. Both 60 Vbeta primers and 13 Jbeta primers went into the PCR. The assay was immunoSEQ multiplex PCR, and TCRdb's table has in-frame clones only and misses some. The sample consists of 150,000 or so clones, roughly 86% of them appearing once. Concerning this clone itself: Antigen unknown.

Sample: PBMCs. This receptor was obtained from a man younger than 35 in good health and CMV-seropositive. The rearrangement uses TRBV7-2 and TRBJ1-2; D not certain. Here the CDR3 reads CASSTRTASGYTF. The CDR3 bases are TGTGCCAGCAGCACCCGGACGGCTAGCGGCTACACCTTC. Complete variable domain (other parts from reference TRBV7-2 and TRBJ1-2): GAGVSQSPSNKVTEKGKDVELRCDPISGHTALYWYRQSLGQGLEFLIYFQGNSAPDKSGLPSDRFSAERTGGSVSTLTIQRTQQEDSAVYLCASSTRTASGYTFGSGTRLTVV.